Reported below is one T cell receptor beta chain. Which antigen it targets is not known. Base quality data are lacking; no much larger clone is found one base away. The sample is drawn from a study of cytomegalovirus exposure and HLA in healthy donors (TCRdb year 2017). Turning to the overall study: An earlier analysis of about 530 of the donors reported about 280 Gb of sequence data and 95 million to 140 million unique TCR beta sequences obtained from about 179 million T cells. In the later analysis, no new phenotypic data were used to find candidate immune exposures; instead, reliance was placed on TCR beta sequences and their occurrence across donors. An earlier analysis of several hundred of the donors applied high-throughput TCR beta sequencing to assess whether each TCR beta V gene segment acted as functional or pseudogenic. The study profiled the T cell repertoires of under 850 subjects by immunosequencing and related them to cytomegalovirus serostatus. In a later analysis, previously published TCR beta repertoires from 550 to 750 donors were re-analyzed and high-resolution HLA genotyping was added so that TCR occurrence patterns could be studied. Every repertoire in the discovery cohort had been generated on one and the same sequencing platform. To predict cytomegalovirus infection status, the study combined high-throughput TCR immunosequencing, statistical association of individual TCRs with disease status, and machine learning. The aim of the study was to test whether cataloging public T cell receptors could identify signatures of past pathogen exposure. Because of strong linkage in the cohort, a handful of DR-DQ haplotypes were treated as single units for association and clustering. Typing coverage varied by locus: roughly 620-630 donors for A, B, C, DRB1 and DQB1; roughly 560 for DQA1; more than 600 for DPA1; approximately 450 for DPB1. HLA typing included class I and class II loci at four-digit resolution. An early release that covered around 590 HLA-typed donors contained around 300 gigabases of sequencing data and about 84 million unique TCR sequences. Along with the roughly 700-subject first cohort, a separate validation cohort of around 120 different subjects was used. The genetic ancestry cluster associated with self-reported Caucasian donors included 81% of the roughly 410 genotyped donors. On average, about 200,000 unique TCR beta nucleotide sequences were sequenced per donor among 398 genotyped donors of the cohort, with roughly 18% of those sequences being non-productive. A later genetic analysis used genome-wide SNP genotypes for about three fifths of the roughly 700 donors, treating that subset as a discovery cohort. Alongside the repertoire data, information on donor age, sex, ethnicity and CMV serostatus was compiled. Study-level results and caveats: This cohort had only TCR beta chains sequenced, and the lack of alpha or paired-chain data limited which features could be detected. A group of highly shared sequence variants was considered likely to be a technical artifact of the sequencing pipeline. An earlier analysis of around 600 of the donors showed that most TCR beta V segments appeared in productive rearrangements either about 87% or about 30% of the time, which broadly matched IMGT annotations. A later analysis reported that several top co-occurrence clusters appeared linked to parvovirus B19, influenza, CMV and Epstein-Barr virus. The classifier was reported to diagnose cytomegalovirus status with high specificity and sensitivity in both the original and validation cohorts. Roughly uniform sequencing depth across donors was assumed in presence/absence analyses, although this assumption may not hold. A further reported finding was that TCR beta sequences accurately predicted the HLA-A and HLA-B alleles for most subjects in the first cohort. Because HLA typing was unavailable for some donors at each locus, only the typed subset was used in association tests. According to a later analysis, TCR association rates differed among HLA loci, with DRB1 alleles showing the most associated TCRs and HLA-C alleles showing the fewest. The authors suggested that the approach could potentially be generalized to other disease states and immunological phenotypes. A later analysis found that most CMV-associated TCR beta chains appeared HLA-restricted, with HLA associations seemingly driven largely by CMV exposure. Across donors, most TCR sequences were observed very rarely, whereas some public TCRs were present in many individuals. V-gene and J-gene trimming of TCR beta chains was associated with a missense DCLRE1C variant in a later genetic analysis, and the association was replicated in an independent cohort. Linkage disequilibrium might explain the correlated functional status among segregating V segments, but an unknown experimental factor could not be ruled out. The study listed 164 TCR beta chains as associated with cytomegalovirus. CMV serostatus was the only immune exposure information available for the cohort. A later analysis associated some 17,000 TCR beta sequences with specific HLA alleles at a false discovery rate of 0.05. Three of the identified cytomegalovirus-associated TCR beta chains were confirmed in vitro to be specific for cytomegalovirus antigens. When HLA alleles, especially DR and DQ, strongly co-occurred, attributing TCR associations to individual alleles was difficult. A later genetic analysis reported fewer N-insertions in productive TCRs among donors in an Asian-associated ancestry cluster than the approximately 700-donor mean. In a later analysis, HLA-associated TCR beta chains showed more clonal expansion and lower generation probabilities than non-associated chains that were equally common. The earlier analysis of approximately 560 of the donors excluded some 15 rarely observed V segments, including chromosome 9 orphons, because counts were too low.

In total, roughly 710 healthy bone marrow donors made up the cohort. At the time of sampling, every cohort member was nominally healthy, though immune exposures that went unrecorded were likely present. The donor tested CMV seronegative, placing the donor among the 352 seronegative members of the cohort. Every donor gave a peripheral blood sample, and the peripheral blood mononuclear cells from that sample were used for TCR beta sequencing. Genomic DNA was extracted from the blood cell samples with the Qiagen DNeasy Blood Extraction Kit. Receptor amplification or capture employed the immunoSEQ multiplex PCR assay. The multiplex PCR relied on a mix of 60 forward primers for TCR Vbeta segments and 13 reverse primers for TCR Jbeta segments. A multiplex PCR assay on genomic DNA amplified the CDR3 region of rearranged TCR beta genes. Amplified TCR beta libraries were sequenced as 87-base-pair reads on the Illumina HiSeq System. From the authors' description of their analysis: Across the roughly 640 repertoires, a later analysis counted some 80 million unique TCR beta chains, about 10 million of which were shared by at least two donors. To remove PCR and sequencing errors, raw reads were error-corrected and collapsed into unique sequences using a nearest-neighbor algorithm that merged closely related sequences. V, D and J gene segments were assigned by aligning CDR3 sequences to IMGT reference sequences. Each retained sequence needed at least a six-nucleotide match to both a V gene segment and a J gene segment. Rearrangements were called productive when the CDR3 lacked stop codons and stayed in frame with V and J; all others were non-productive. CDR3 was defined by IMGT convention, running from the second conserved V-encoded cysteine to the conserved J-encoded phenylalanine. The earlier analysis of approximately 500 of the donors excluded sequences that lacked an unambiguous match to a single V gene segment. An earlier analysis of around 600 of the donors classified V segments as functional when productive rearrangements were above 56.7% and as segregating when the standard deviation between donors was above 5%. A statistical classification framework was developed to diagnose cytomegalovirus status using the catalog of TCR beta chain sequences. V and J gene assignment, in a later analysis, came from comparing TCR nucleotide sequences with IMGT/GENE-DB human TR gene sequences. Using the TCRdist pipeline, a later analysis assigned CDR3 sequences along with most-parsimonious VDJ recombination scenarios. In a later analysis, every TCR beta chain was defined by the combination of its CDR3 amino acid sequence and its V-gene family, and reads without a unique V-gene family were dropped. A later analysis removed 450 to 600 highly shared, low-generation-probability nucleotide sequences to deal with suspected cross-contamination and a sequencing artifact. In a later analysis, a clonal expansion index for each public chain was calculated from normalized within-repertoire ranks of inferred template counts. Generation probabilities in a later analysis came from a VDJ recombination model fitted to out-of-frame rearrangements, and those results were checked against IGoR. Hypergeometric tests were used in a later analysis to score TCR-TCR, TCR-HLA and TCR-CMV co-occurrence, with a repertoire-size bias correction applied to the TCR pairs. A later analysis estimated false discovery rates by permuting HLA or CMV assignments 20 times. In a later analysis, co-occurring TCRs were grouped using DBSCAN, with TCRdist sequence similarity added in when clustering inside HLA-allele-positive subsets. Repertoires with fewer than 30,000 or more than 120,000 public chains were left out of co-occurrence clustering, as were a few repertoires with anomalous nucleotide sharing. TCRdb mirrors the immuneACCESS table, restricted to in-frame sequences. Some clones are absent from its copies; in checked studies, under half trace to an unresolved V gene, and the reason for the others is unknown. V, J and clone size are taken as reported in that table, and D and trimming were inferred from the DNA itself. The sample table records about 180,000 clones; about three quarters of these occur just once. The ten largest account for about 1.5% of the sample.

Sequencing was carried out using PBMCs. The source is a man aged 18 to 29 in good health and CMV-seronegative.

The CDR3 protein: CASSLFTSGSAQETQYF. The bases read TGTGCCAGCAGCCTATTCACTAGCGGGAGTGCCCAAGAGACCCAGTACTTC. The sequence links TRBV5-6 to TRBJ2-5, and 11 junction bases match TRBD2. CDR1 and CDR2 were assigned from the germline V gene as SGHDT and YYEEEE. The CDR3 numbers 17 residues from cysteine through phenylalanine. Only CDR3 DNA is held: 51 bases, read in frame from base 1. V has 4 bases trimmed and J has 1 base trimmed; junction bases matching no gene number 9.